This TCR beta chain appears in the sequencing data of a study of T cell repertoires in cytomegalovirus infection. Study as a whole: In the study, CMV epitopes included recently identified HLA-C-restricted and well-studied HLA-B-restricted ones. Evidence of both CMV infection and a matching HLA type came from public TCR beta signatures. Study-level results: CMV carriers having the relevant HLA were flagged by cumulative public TCR beta family frequency. Within the response measured ex vivo, HLA-C-restricted CMV-specific TCR beta clonotypes were dominant.

Note on this clonotype: No antigen is known for it.

MiXCR was run by TCRdb on the reads, yielding one entry per CDR3 protein. The sample carries around 100,000 distinct CDR3 sequences, roughly two fifths recorded once. CDR3 length: 14 amino acids. Germline assignment: CDR1 SNHLY and CDR2 FYNNEI. Trimming shortened V by 9 bases and J by 7 bases, and 22 bases separated the two germline ends. The receptor was derived from a human donor in good health (CMV status not recorded). Some clones in this sample may be carry-over from other donors' samples. Source: CD8+ T cells from cultured PBMCs, taken from culture after CMV antigen stimulation. The genes are TRBV2 and TRBJ2-7, with D possibly matching TRBD2 (6 bases). The CDR3 protein is CARTSLTSAGEQYF. For the CDR3, the DNA is TGTGCCAGGACGTCACTTACCAGCGCGGGGGAGCAGTACTTC.